This T cell receptor (beta chain) was retrieved from a study of blood T cell repertoires in COVID-19. As for the study in general: The study drew acute and convalescent COVID-19 samples from the United States, Italy and Spain. PBMCs, B-cell-depleted T cells, or T cells were the source of the cDNA or gDNA that made up the material.

The CDR3 spans 16 residues. In germline, CDR1 is SGHVS, CDR2 FQNEAQ. V gave up 0 bases and J gave up 0 bases, with 11 bases separating them. The authors' processing: Cell counts per sample came from amplifying reference gene primers. Method: immunoSEQ multiplex PCR; TCRdb's copy keeps in-frame clones and lacks some. That table gives V, J and clone size, and the DNA gave D and trimming. The sample holds more than 85,000 clones; more than 75% are singletons and the top ten take approximately 9.6%. This chain uses TRBV7-8 with TRBJ1-1; D uncertain. Sequencing was carried out using peripheral blood. This TCR was recovered from a man in his 60s with active or convalescent COVID-19. The CDR3 sequence: CASSLAGGVLNTEAFF. In DNA, the CDR3 is TGTGCCAGCAGCTTAGCGGGAGGAGTACTGAACACTGAAGCTTTCTTT.